This T cell receptor (beta chain) comes out of a study of cytomegalovirus exposure and HLA in healthy donors. Germline V lookup: CDR1 SGHNT, CDR2 YYREEE (reference sequence). The CDR3 spans 14 residues. V was clipped by 0 bases and J by 6 bases, with 12 bases between them. Vbeta (60) and Jbeta (13) primers were used in the PCR. TCRdb's copy holds only in-frame clones and misses some; the assay was immunoSEQ multiplex PCR. The sample contains about 220,000 clones, nearly 80% of which appear only once. The origin of this receptor is a male donor in good health and CMV-seronegative. The sequenced material came from PBMCs. J is TRBJ1-1 and V is TRBV5-4; D is ambiguous. The CDR3 here is CASSLGAGKPEAFF. CDR3 coding DNA: TGTGCCAGCAGCTTGGGGGCGGGGAAGCCTGAAGCTTTCTTT.